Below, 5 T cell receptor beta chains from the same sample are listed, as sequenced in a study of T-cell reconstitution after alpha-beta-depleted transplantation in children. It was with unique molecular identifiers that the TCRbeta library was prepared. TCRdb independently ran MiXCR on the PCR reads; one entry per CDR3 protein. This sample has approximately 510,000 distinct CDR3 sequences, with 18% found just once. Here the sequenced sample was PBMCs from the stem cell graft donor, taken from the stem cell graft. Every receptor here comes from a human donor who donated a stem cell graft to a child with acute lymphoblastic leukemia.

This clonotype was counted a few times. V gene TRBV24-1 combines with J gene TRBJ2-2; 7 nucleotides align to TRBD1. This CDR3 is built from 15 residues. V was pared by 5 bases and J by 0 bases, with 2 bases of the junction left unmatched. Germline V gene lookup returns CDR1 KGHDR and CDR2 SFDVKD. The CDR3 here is CATSGRGPNTGELFF. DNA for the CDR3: TGTGCCACCAGTGGTAGGGGGCCGAACACCGGGGAGCTGTTTTTT.

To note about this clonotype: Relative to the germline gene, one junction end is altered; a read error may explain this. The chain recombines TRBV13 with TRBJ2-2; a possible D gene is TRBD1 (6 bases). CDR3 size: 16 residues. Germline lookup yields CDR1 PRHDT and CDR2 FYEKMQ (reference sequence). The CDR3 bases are TGTGCCATCAGCTTCGGGCCACAGGGCGCCACCGGGGAGCTGTTTTTT. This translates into CAISFGPQGATGELFF.

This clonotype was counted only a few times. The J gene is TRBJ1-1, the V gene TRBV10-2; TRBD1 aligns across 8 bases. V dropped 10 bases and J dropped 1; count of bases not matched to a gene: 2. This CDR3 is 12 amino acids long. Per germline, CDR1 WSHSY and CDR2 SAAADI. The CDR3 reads CAIGTGNTEAFF. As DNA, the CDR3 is TGCGCCATCGGGACAGGGAACACTGAAGCTTTCTTT.

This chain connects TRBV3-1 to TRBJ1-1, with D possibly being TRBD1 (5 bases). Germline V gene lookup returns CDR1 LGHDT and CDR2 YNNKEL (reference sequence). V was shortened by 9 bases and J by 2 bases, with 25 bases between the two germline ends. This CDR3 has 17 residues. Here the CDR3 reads CASTMWAGKFSNTEAFF. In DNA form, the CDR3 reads TGTGCCAGTACGATGTGGGCAGGGAAGTTTTCCAACACTGAAGCTTTCTTT.

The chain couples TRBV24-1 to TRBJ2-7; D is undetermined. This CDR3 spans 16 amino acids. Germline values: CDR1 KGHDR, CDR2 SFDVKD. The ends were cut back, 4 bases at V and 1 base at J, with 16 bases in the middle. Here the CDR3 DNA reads TGTGCCACCAGTGACCTAGACACCCACCTTTCCTACGAGCAGTACTTC. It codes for CATSDLDTHLSYEQYF.